These 21 T cell receptor beta chains were sequenced from one sample in a study of patients and donors after allogeneic stem cell transplantation. One entry per CDR3 protein, called by TCRdb with MiXCR from the RT-PCR reads. The sample holds some 880,000 distinct CDR3 sequences, under 20% seen once. The sample consisted of blood, either unsorted or a sorted T cell fraction (not recorded which). The receptors derive from a human donor who was either an allogeneic HSCT recipient or a stem cell or donor lymphocyte infusion donor (not recorded which). It is not recorded whose cells these are; they may come from a transplant donor.

There are many counts of this clonotype. The chain employs TRBV24-1 and TRBJ2-3; 12 nucleotides match TRBD2. From germline, CDR1 is KGHDR and CDR2 SFDVKD. Trimming removed 7 bases from V and 4 bases from J; junction bases left unmatched: 5. This CDR3 contains 15 residues. The CDR3: CATRPSGGASDTQYF. In nucleotides, the CDR3 is TGTGCCACCAGACCTAGCGGGGGGGCTTCAGATACGCAGTATTTT.

V is TRBV5-1 and J is TRBJ1-6; D ambiguous. CDR3 size: 14 residues. Trimming cost V 5 bases and J 8 bases, with 14 bases left between them. CDR1 and CDR2 from the germline V gene are SGHRS and YFSETQ. The CDR3 sequence: CASSSDLGDSPLHF. In nucleotides, the CDR3 is TGCGCCAGCAGTTCTGATTTGGGCGATTCACCCCTCCACTTT.

This clonotype was recorded a few times. The chain joins TRBV12-3 or TRBV12-4 to TRBJ1-2, with TRBD1 identical over 8 bases. The V gene end was trimmed by 0 bases and the J gene end by 3 bases; junction bases not matched to a gene: 9. This CDR3 has 17 amino acids. CDR3 bases: TGTGCCAGCAGTTTAGCGTCCCAGGGGGCGAAGGACTATGGCTACACCTTC. Encoded protein: CASSLASQGAKDYGYTF.

This clonotype was counted a few times. This chain joins TRBV4-2 and TRBJ2-6; 12 bases agree with TRBD1. The length of the CDR3 is 22 residues. The junction had 17 bases not matched to a gene; V was cut back by 3 bases and J by 2 bases. Germline V gives CDR1 LGHNA, CDR2 YNFKEQ. The CDR3 DNA follows: TGTGCCAGCAGCCACGTATTACCCCGGGACAGGGGGCCTACGGCTGGGGCCAACGTCCTGACTTTC. This encodes CASSHVLPRDRGPTAGANVLTF.

The chain links TRBV4-1 to TRBJ2-1, with 7 bases aligning to TRBD2. CDR1 and CDR2 (germline): MGHRA, YSYEKL. V trimming: 4 bases; J trimming: 6 bases; junction bases outside the gene matches: 12. This CDR3 is 16 amino acids long. DNA of the CDR3: TGCGCCAGCAGCCGAGTCGAAAGACGGGGGGTCAATGAGCAGTTCTTC. It translates to CASSRVERRGVNEQFF.

This clonotype was observed a handful of times. This chain connects TRBV15 to TRBJ2-3; D is perhaps TRBD1 (5 bases). Germline CDR1 reads LNHNV; CDR2 reads YYDKDF (reference sequence). There are 16 residues in the CDR3. V lost 6 bases and J 0 bases, leaving 16 bases between the germline ends. CDR3 region: CATSFPSRASTDTQYF. CDR3 nucleotide sequence: TGTGCCACCAGTTTTCCCTCCAGGGCTAGCACAGATACGCAGTATTTT.

In this sample, this clonotype turned up a few times. The rearrangement uses TRBV6-5 and TRBJ2-7, with D unclear. Germline CDR1 reads MNHEY; CDR2 reads SVGAGI. The CDR3 has 14 residues. V was clipped by 0 bases and J by 7 bases, with 13 bases between them. DNA for the CDR3: TGTGCCAGCAGTTACTCTAGGCGGAACGGGGAGCAGTACTTC. Translated: CASSYSRRNGEQYF.

This chain uses TRBV20-1 with TRBJ2-2; no reliable D call. The V end was cut by 6 bases, the J end by 1 base, with 9 bases between. This CDR3 is 13 amino acids long. Germline CDR1 reads DFQATT; CDR2 reads SNEGSKA (reference sequence). CDR3 protein: CSAAGLNTGELFF. The CDR3 nucleotides are TGCAGTGCCGCCGGGTTGAACACCGGGGAGCTGTTTTTT.

This clonotype turned up a few times. The rearrangement joins TRBV11-2 to TRBJ2-3, with a tentative D call TRBD2 (5 bases). The CDR3 runs 14 residues. The V gene's germline CDR1 is SGHAT and CDR2 FQNNGV. The V and J ends lost 3 bases and 3 bases respectively, with 10 bases between them. As DNA, the CDR3 is TGTGCCAGCAGCTTCAGAGGGTTAACAGATACGCAGTATTTT. Protein sequence: CASSFRGLTDTQYF.

The V call is TRBV29-1, the J call TRBJ2-5; 7 bases agree with TRBD2. The V gene end was trimmed by 6 bases and the J gene end by 1 base; junction bases not matched to a gene: 5. This CDR3 spans 13 amino acids. CDR1 and CDR2 (germline): SQVTM, ANQGSEA. The CDR3 coding sequence is TGCAGCGTCCGGCGGGGGAGCCAAGAGACCCAGTACTTC. This codes for CSVRRGSQETQYF.

The chain recombines TRBV10-3 with TRBJ2-7; D call uncertain. Germline V gene sequence: CDR1 ENHRY, CDR2 SYGVKD. V was pared by 6 bases and J by 3 bases, with 15 bases between. There are 14 residues in the CDR3. CDR3 DNA: TGTGCCATCAGCCCTGGACGGTTAAACTACGAGCAGTACTTC. This encodes CAISPGRLNYEQYF.

The rearrangement joins TRBV6-1 to TRBJ1-6; TRBD1 is a possible D gene (6 bases). This CDR3 spans 16 amino acids. Germline loops: CDR1 MNHNS, CDR2 SASEGT. V lost 6 bases to trimming and J lost 2 bases, with 14 bases between them. Here the CDR3 reads CASRGGQQAYNSPLHF. The CDR3 bases are TGTGCCAGCAGGGGAGGACAGCAAGCCTATAATTCACCCCTCCACTTT.

The gene calls are TRBV12-3 or TRBV12-4 and TRBJ1-4, with 8 bases that match TRBD1. V lost 6 bases and J lost 7; bases outside the gene matches: 7. The CDR3 extends over 14 amino acids. CDR3 protein: CASRPGQAGEKLFF. The CDR3 region has the DNA TGTGCCAGCAGACCGGGACAGGCGGGTGAAAAACTGTTTTTT.

The chain has TRBV20-1 and TRBJ1-1, with a tentative D call TRBD1 (6 bases). CDR1 is DFQATT and CDR2 is SNEGSKA in the germline V gene (reference sequence). CDR3 length: 12 residues. Deletions cut 3 bases from V and 4 bases from J, with 9 bases between. The CDR3 protein is CSASRGPTEAFF. The CDR3 nucleotides read TGCAGTGCTAGCAGGGGTCCCACTGAAGCTTTCTTT.

The rearrangement links TRBV7-3 to TRBJ2-2; TRBD2 is a possible D gene (6 bases). The CDR3 is 16 amino acids. CDR1 is SGHTA, CDR2 FQGTGA, per germline. V was clipped by 5 bases and J by 0 bases, with 13 bases between them. CDR3 protein: CASSRVADANTGELFF. For the CDR3, the DNA is TGTGCCAGCAGCCGTGTAGCGGACGCGAACACCGGGGAGCTGTTTTTT.

The chain is built from TRBV11-1 and TRBJ2-1; D unresolved. The CDR3 is 14 residues long. Trimming shortened V by 5 bases and J by 0 bases, and 8 bases separated the two germline ends. Germline V gives CDR1 SGHAT, CDR2 FQDESV (reference sequence). CDR3: CASSISDSYNEQFF. The DNA for the CDR3 is TGTGCCAGCAGCATAAGCGACTCCTACAATGAGCAGTTCTTC. The whole variable domain, remainder taken from reference TRBV11-1 and TRBJ2-1, is EAEVAQSPRYKITEKSQAVAFWCDPISGHATLYWYRQILGQGPELLVQFQDESVVDDSQLPKDRFSAERLKGVDSTLKIQPAELGDSAMYLCASSISDSYNEQFFGPGTRLTVL.

This clonotype was seen ten or more times. This CDR3 is CASSLDRAGTEAFF. The DNA of the CDR3 is TGTGCCAGCAGCCTAGACAGGGCGGGCACTGAAGCTTTCTTT. This rearrangement joins TRBV2 to TRBJ1-1, with TRBD1 matching 7 bases. V trimming: 6 bases; J trimming: 4 bases; junction bases outside the gene matches: 8. Germline V CDR1 and CDR2: SNHLY, FYNNEI. The CDR3 is 14 residues long.

V is TRBV30 and J is TRBJ2-7; possibly TRBD2 for D (5 bases). Trimming removed 2 bases from V and 6 bases from J, with 8 bases in between. The CDR3 loop spans 11 amino acids. Germline V gene lookup returns CDR1 GTSNPN and CDR2 SVGIG (reference sequence). CDR3 in amino acids: CAWSLGAEQYF. In nucleotides, the CDR3 is TGTGCCTGGAGTTTGGGAGCCGAGCAGTACTTC.

The rearrangement joins TRBV6-1 to TRBJ2-3; D remains unclear. V dropped 6 bases and J dropped 2 bases, with 18 bases sitting between them. The CDR3 totals 16 residues. Germline V gene sequence: CDR1 MNHNS, CDR2 SASEGT. CDR3 in amino acids: CASSMNLGAPTDTQYF. CDR3 coding DNA: TGTGCCAGCAGCATGAACCTAGGAGCGCCCACAGATACGCAGTATTTT.

This clonotype occurred a few times. This chain joins TRBV19 and TRBJ1-2; no reliable D call. The CDR3 consists of 11 residues. V lost 7 bases, J lost 6 bases, and 9 bases lay in between. The germline gives CDR1 LNHDA, CDR2 SQIVND (reference sequence). The CDR3 loop reads CASTTVDGYTF. CDR3 sequence (DNA): TGTGCCAGTACGACGGTGGATGGCTACACCTTC. Based on the CDR3 plus reference TRBV19 and TRBJ1-2, the full variable domain is DGGITQSPKYLFRKEGQNVTLSCEQNLNHDAMYWYRQDPGQGLRLIYYSQIVNDFQKGDIAEGYSVSREKKESFPLTVTSAQKNPTAFYLCASTTVDGYTFGSGTRLTVV.

The gene calls are TRBV6-1 and TRBJ1-3; 7 positions agree with TRBD1. The V and J ends lost 7 bases and 1 base, in that order; junction bases with no gene match: 7. CDR1 is MNHNS, CDR2 SASEGT, per germline. This CDR3 comprises 15 residues. The chain's CDR3 is CASTYQGGSGNTIYF. DNA of the CDR3: TGTGCCAGCACCTATCAGGGGGGGTCTGGAAACACCATATATTTT.